Reported below is one T cell receptor (beta chain). Sequencing was performed with immunoSEQ multiplex PCR; in TCRdb, only in-frame clones are kept and a portion is missing. The sample has some 85,000 clones; 80% to 95% are singletons. The data were obtained in a study of T cell changes during pregnancy in multiple sclerosis. CDR1 and CDR2 from the germline V gene are SGHVS and FQNEAQ. Trimming removed 1 base from V and 0 bases from J, with 12 bases in between. There are 17 residues in the CDR3. The V gene is TRBV7-8, the J gene TRBJ1-4; perhaps TRBD1 as D (5 bases). The sample in question was peripheral blood, obtained in the second trimester of pregnancy. This TCR was recovered from a female donor in good health, enrolled as a control in a pregnancy study. The CDR3 protein is CASSLVEVRATNEKLFF. The CDR3 region has the DNA TGTGCCAGCAGCTTAGTAGAGGTCAGGGCAACTAATGAAAAACTGTTTTTT.